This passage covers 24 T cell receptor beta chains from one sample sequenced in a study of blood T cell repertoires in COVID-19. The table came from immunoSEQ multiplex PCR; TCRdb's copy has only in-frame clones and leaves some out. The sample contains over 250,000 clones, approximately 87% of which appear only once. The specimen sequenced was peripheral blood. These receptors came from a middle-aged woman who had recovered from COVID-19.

CDR3 nucleotide sequence: TGTGCTAGTGGTTTAGGTGGGGGGGGCCAAAATCAGCCCCAGCATTTT. Translation gives CASGLGGGGQNQPQHF. The V gene is TRBV12-5, the J gene TRBJ1-5, with D perhaps matching TRBD1 (6 bases). Germline V gene lookup returns CDR1 LGHNT and CDR2 FRNRAP. V was trimmed by 3 bases and J by 4 bases, leaving 16 bases between them. This CDR3 contains 16 residues.

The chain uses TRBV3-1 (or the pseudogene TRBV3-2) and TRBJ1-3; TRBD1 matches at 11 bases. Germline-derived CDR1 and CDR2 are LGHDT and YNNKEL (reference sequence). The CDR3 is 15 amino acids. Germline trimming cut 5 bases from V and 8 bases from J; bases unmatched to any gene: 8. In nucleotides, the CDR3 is TGTGCCAGCAGCAGTCGGACAGGGGGCGCGGACACCATATATTTT. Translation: CASSSRTGGADTIYF.

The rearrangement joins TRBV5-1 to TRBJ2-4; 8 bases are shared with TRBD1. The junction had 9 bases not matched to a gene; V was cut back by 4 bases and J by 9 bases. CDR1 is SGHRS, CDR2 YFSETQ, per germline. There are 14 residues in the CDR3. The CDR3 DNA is TGCGCCAGCAGCATAAGGACAGGGAATGGCATTCAGTACTTC. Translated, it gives CASSIRTGNGIQYF.

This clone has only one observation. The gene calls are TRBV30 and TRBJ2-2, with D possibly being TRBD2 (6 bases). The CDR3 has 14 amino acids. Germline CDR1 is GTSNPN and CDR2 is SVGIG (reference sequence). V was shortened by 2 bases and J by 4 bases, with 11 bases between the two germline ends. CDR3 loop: CAWSMREGTGELFF. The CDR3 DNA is TGTGCCTGGAGTATGCGGGAAGGCACCGGGGAGCTGTTTTTT.

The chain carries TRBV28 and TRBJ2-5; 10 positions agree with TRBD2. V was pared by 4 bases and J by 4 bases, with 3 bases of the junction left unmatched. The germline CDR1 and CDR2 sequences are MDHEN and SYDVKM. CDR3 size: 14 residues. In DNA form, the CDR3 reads TGTGCCAGCAGTTCGGTAGCGGGGGGAGAGACCCAGTACTTC. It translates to CASSSVAGGETQYF. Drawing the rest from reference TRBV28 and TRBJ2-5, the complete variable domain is DVKVTQSSRYLVKRTGEKVFLECVQDMDHENMFWYRQDPGLGLRLIYFSYDVKMKEKGDIPEGYSVSREKKERFSLILESASTNQTSMYLCASSSVAGGETQYFGPGTRLLVL.

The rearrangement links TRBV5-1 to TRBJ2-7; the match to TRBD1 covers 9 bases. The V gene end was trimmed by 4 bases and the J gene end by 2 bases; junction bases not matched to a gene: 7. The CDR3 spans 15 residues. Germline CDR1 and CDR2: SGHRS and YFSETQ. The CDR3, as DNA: TGCGCCAGCAGCCTGGAACAGGGGGCCACCTACGAGCAGTACTTC. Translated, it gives CASSLEQGATYEQYF.

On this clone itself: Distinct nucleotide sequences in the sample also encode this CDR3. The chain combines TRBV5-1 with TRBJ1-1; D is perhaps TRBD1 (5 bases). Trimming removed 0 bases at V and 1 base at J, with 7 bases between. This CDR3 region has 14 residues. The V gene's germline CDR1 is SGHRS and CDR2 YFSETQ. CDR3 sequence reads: CASSLGGGNTEAFF. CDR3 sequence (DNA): TGCGCCAGCAGCTTGGGCGGGGGGAACACTGAAGCTTTCTTT.

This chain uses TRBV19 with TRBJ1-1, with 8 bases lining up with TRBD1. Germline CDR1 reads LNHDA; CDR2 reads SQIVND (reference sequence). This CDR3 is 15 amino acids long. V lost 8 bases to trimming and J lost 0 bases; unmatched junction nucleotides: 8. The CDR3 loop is CASGKDRVMNTEAFF. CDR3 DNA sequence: TGTGCCAGTGGGAAGGACAGGGTCATGAACACTGAAGCTTTCTTT.

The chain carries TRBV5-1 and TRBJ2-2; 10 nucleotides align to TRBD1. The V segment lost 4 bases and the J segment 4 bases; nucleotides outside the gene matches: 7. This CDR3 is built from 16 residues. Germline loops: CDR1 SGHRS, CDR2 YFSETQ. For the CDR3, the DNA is TGCGCCAGCAGCGGGGGGACAGGGGCGCTCACCGGGGAGCTGTTTTTT. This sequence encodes CASSGGTGALTGELFF.

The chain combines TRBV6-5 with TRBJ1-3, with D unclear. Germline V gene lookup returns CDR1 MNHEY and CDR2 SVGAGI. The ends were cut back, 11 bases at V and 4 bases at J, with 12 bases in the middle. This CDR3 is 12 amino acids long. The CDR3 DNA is TGTGCCGGCGCGGGCGGGGGAAACACCATATATTTT. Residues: CAGAGGGNTIYF.

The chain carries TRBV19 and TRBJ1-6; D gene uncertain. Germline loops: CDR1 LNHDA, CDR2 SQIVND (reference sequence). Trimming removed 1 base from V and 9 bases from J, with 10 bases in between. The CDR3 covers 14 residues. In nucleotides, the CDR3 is TGTGCCAGTAGTATAGGCGGGGTTACTTCACCCCTCCACTTT. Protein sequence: CASSIGGVTSPLHF.

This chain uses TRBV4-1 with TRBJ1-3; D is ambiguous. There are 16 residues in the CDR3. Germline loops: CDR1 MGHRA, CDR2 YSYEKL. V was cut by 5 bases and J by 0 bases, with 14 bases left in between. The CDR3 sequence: CASSSKGAPSGNTIYF. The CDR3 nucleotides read TGCGCCAGCAGCTCCAAGGGAGCTCCCTCTGGAAACACCATATATTTT.

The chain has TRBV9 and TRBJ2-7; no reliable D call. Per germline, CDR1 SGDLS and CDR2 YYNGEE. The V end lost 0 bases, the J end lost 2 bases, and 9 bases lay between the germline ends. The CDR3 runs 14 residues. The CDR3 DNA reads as TGTGCCAGCAGCGTAGCATACAGTCCCTACGAGCAGTACTTC. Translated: CASSVAYSPYEQYF.

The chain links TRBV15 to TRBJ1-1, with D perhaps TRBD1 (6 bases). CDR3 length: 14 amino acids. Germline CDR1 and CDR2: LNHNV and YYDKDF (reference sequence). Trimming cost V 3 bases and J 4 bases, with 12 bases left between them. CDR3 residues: CATSSTGNPTEAFF. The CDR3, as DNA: TGTGCCACCAGCAGTACAGGGAACCCCACTGAAGCTTTCTTT.

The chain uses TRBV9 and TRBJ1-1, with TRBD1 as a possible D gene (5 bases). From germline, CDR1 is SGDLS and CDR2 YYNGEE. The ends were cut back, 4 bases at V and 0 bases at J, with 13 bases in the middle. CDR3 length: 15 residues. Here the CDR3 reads CASSLGGSMNTEAFF. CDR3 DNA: TGTGCCAGCAGCCTCGGGGGATCTATGAACACTGAAGCTTTCTTT.

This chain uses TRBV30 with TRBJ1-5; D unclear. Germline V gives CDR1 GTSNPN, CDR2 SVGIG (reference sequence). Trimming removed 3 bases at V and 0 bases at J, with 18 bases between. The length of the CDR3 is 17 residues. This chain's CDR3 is CAWSPDKFGASNQPQHF. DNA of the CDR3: TGTGCCTGGAGCCCTGACAAGTTTGGCGCTAGCAATCAGCCCCAGCATTTT.

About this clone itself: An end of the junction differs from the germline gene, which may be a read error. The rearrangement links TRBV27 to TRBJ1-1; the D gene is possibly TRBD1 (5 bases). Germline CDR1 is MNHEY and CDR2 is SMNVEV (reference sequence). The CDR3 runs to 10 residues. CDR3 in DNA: TGTGCCAGCAGTTTCAGTGGGGGGATCTTT. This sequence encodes CASSFSGGIF.

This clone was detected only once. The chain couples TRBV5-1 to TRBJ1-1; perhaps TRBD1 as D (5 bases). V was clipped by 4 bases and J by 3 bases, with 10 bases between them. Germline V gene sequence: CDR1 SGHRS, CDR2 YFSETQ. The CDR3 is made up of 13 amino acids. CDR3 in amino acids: CASSIGGYTEAFF. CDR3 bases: TGCGCCAGCAGCATCGGGGGGTACACTGAAGCTTTCTTT.

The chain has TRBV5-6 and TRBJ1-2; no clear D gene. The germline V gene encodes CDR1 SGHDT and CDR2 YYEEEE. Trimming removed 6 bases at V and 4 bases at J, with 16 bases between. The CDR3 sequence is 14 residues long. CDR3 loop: CASTQEAVIYGYTF. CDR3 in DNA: TGTGCCAGCACCCAGGAGGCGGTTATCTATGGCTACACCTTC.

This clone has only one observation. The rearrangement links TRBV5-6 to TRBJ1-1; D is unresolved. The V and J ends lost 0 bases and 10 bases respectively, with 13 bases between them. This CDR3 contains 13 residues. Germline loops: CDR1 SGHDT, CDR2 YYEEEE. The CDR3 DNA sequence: TGTGCCAGCAGCTTGGCCGCAGGTGACGGAGCTTTCTTT. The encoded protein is CASSLAAGDGAFF.

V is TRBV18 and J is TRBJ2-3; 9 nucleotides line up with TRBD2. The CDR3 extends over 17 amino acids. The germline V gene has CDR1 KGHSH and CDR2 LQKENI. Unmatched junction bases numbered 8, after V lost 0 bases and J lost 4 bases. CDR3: CASSPPWGSGGPDTQYF. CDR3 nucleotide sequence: TGTGCCAGCTCACCACCGTGGGGTAGCGGGGGCCCAGATACGCAGTATTTT.

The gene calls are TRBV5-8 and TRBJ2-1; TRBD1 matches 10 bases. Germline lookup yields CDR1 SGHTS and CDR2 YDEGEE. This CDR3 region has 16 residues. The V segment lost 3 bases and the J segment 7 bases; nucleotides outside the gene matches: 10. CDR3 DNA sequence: TGTGCCAGCAGCTGGAAGAGGGGACAGGGGAGGAATGAGCAGTTCTTC. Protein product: CASSWKRGQGRNEQFF.

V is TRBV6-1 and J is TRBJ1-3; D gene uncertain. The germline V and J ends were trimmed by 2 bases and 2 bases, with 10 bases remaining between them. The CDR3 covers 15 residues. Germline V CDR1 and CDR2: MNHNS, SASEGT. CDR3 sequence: CASSERRITGNTIYF. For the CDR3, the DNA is TGTGCCAGCAGTGAAAGGCGGATAACTGGAAACACCATATATTTT.

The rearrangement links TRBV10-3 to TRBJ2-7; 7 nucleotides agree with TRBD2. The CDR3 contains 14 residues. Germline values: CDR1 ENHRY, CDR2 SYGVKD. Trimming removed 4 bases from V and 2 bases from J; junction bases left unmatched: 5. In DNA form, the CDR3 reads TGTGCCATCAGTGTGGGCGGGGGTCCCTACGAGCAGTACTTC. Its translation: CAISVGGGPYEQYF.